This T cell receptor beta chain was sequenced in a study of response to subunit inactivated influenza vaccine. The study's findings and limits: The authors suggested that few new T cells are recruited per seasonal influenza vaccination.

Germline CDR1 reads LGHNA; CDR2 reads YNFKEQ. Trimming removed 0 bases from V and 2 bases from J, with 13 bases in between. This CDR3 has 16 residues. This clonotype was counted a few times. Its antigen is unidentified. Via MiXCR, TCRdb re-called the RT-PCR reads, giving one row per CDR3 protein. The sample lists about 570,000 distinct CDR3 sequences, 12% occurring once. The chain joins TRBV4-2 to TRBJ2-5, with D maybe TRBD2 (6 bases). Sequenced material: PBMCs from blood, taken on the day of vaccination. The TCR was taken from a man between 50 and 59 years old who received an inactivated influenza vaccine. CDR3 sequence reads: CASSQELGGSQETQYF. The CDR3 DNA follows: TGTGCCAGCAGCCAAGAATTGGGGGGATCACAAGAGACCCAGTACTTC.